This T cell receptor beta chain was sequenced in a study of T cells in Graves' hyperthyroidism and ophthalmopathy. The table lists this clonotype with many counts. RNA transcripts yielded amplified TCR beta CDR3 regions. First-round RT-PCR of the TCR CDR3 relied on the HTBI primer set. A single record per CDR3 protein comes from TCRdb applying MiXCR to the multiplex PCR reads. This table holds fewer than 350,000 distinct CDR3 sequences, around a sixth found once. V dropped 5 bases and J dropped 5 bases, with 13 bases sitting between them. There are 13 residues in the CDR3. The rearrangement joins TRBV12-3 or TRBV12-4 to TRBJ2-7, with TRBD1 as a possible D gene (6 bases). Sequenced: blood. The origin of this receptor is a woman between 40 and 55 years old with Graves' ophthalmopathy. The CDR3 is CASSPQGIHEQYF. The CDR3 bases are TGTGCCAGCAGTCCCCAGGGGATCCACGAGCAGTACTTC.